The source of this TCR beta chain is a study of T cells expressing NK-cell markers. At the level of the study: Researchers got TCR beta repertoires out of sorted CD3+CD56+NKG2C+, CD3+CD56+NKG2C- and CD3+CD56-NKG2C+ T cells.

The TCR beta cDNA came from 5'RACE template switching with UMIs. TCRdb reprocessed the 5' RACE reads, with one entry per CDR3 protein and no DNA. The table gives about 160,000 distinct CDR3 sequences; the top ten clones make up about 18% of it. The germline V gene encodes CDR1 ENHRY and CDR2 SYGVKD. CDR3 length: 17 residues. The sequence was obtained from a woman between 18 and 69 years old in good health. Material for sequencing was blood T cells: a sorted CD56 or NKG2C T cell subset, CD4+ or CD8+ T cells, or bulk PBMC T cells (not recorded which). The rearrangement links TRBV10-3 to TRBJ1-5; TCRdb picks TRBD1, but there is no DNA to check that call. Here the CDR3 reads CAISGGTGERSNQPQHF.